One sample yielded the 4 T cell receptor beta chains listed below, sequenced in a study of cytomegalovirus exposure and HLA in healthy donors (dated by TCRdb to about 2017). Libraries came from the immunoSEQ multiplex PCR assay. What TCRdb holds here is the immuneACCESS table cut down to in-frame rearrangements. Part of the clones is not present; checked against another copy, under half of the missing clones reflect an unresolved V gene, and the others are unexplained. A total of approximately 46,000 clones appear in this sample, over 85% of them only once. Of the sample, about 2.1% is held by the ten largest clones. Sequenced sample: PBMCs. The receptor set was obtained from a woman aged 18-30 years in good health and CMV-seronegative.

The chain links TRBV11-3 to TRBJ2-3; D possibly corresponds to TRBD1 (6 bases). This CDR3 region has 16 residues. Germline V CDR1 and CDR2: SGHNT, YENEEA. Trimming stripped 0 bases from V and 3 bases from J, with 13 bases between. The CDR3 DNA reads as TGTGCCAGCAGCTTAGAATACAGGGACGGGACAGATACGCAGTATTTT. Protein: CASSLEYRDGTDTQYF.

V is TRBV9 and J is TRBJ2-2; TRBD2 matches at 11 bases. The CDR3 runs to 17 residues. Germline trimming cut 3 bases from V and 0 bases from J; bases unmatched to any gene: 4. The germline V gene has CDR1 SGDLS and CDR2 YYNGEE. In nucleotides, the CDR3 is TGTGCCAGCAGCGCGGGTAGCGGGGGGGCGAACACCGGGGAGCTGTTTTTT. Protein sequence: CASSAGSGGANTGELFF.

The rearrangement joins TRBV7-9 to TRBJ2-1; 8 bases map to TRBD1. The CDR3 is 17 residues long. Germline V CDR1 and CDR2: SEHNR, FQNEAQ (reference sequence). V lost 2 bases, J lost 8 bases, and 14 bases stayed unmatched. The CDR3 protein is CASSLRGWAGGKDEQFF. CDR3 nucleotides: TGTGCCAGCAGCTTAAGAGGTTGGGCAGGGGGCAAGGATGAGCAGTTCTTC.

The rearrangement links TRBV6-5 to TRBJ2-2; D unclear. This CDR3 comprises 11 residues. Germline-derived CDR1 and CDR2 are MNHEY and SVGAGI. Trimming left V 4 bases short and J 6 bases short, with 3 bases between. The CDR3 sequence: CASSSAGELFF. For the CDR3, the DNA is TGTGCCAGCAGTTCAGCCGGGGAGCTGTTTTTT.